Following are 2 T cell receptor beta chains from one sample sequenced in a study of vaccination and CD4 T cells after COVID-19. No antigens are known for them. An Oncomine TCR Beta short-read assay was used to sequence the DNA from cultured CD4+ T cells. MiXCR was run by TCRdb on the PCR reads, yielding one entry per CDR3 protein. The sample holds 13,000 to 15,000 distinct CDR3 sequences, about 50% seen once. Treatment reported: 10-day PBMC culture with coronavirus spike peptide pools or control peptides (ViraFEST assay). Sequenced input: CD4+ T cells from blood, cultured in vitro. These receptors originate from a human donor who had recovered from COVID-19.

The J gene is TRBJ1-5, the V gene TRBV2; 12 nucleotides line up with TRBD1. The germline V gene has CDR1 SNHLY and CDR2 FYNNEI. The length of the CDR3 is 15 residues. Trimming at V came to 6 bases and at J to 6 bases, leaving 6 bases not matched to a gene. CDR3 DNA: TGTGCCAGCAGCCGGGACAGGGGGCCCTCTCAGCCCCAGCATTTT. Amino acids: CASSRDRGPSQPQHF.

The chain carries TRBV7-3 and TRBJ2-1, with 14 positions matching TRBD2. Germline trimming cut 4 bases from V and 8 bases from J; bases unmatched to any gene: 4. The CDR3 covers 15 residues. Looked up from germline, CDR1 is SGHTA and CDR2 is FQGTGA. This CDR3 is CASSSGTSGSYEQFF. CDR3 coding DNA: TGTGCCAGCAGCTCGGGGACTAGCGGGAGCTATGAGCAGTTCTTC.